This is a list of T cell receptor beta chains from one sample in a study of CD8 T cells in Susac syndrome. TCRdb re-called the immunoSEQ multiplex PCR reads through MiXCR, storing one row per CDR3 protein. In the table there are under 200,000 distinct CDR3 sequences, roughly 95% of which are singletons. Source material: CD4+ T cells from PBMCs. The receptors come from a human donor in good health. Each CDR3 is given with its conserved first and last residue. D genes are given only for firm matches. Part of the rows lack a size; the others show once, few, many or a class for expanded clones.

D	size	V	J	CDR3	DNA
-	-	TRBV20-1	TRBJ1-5	CSAREDSRFNQPQHF	TGCAGTGCTAGAGAAGACAGTCGATTCAATCAGCCCCAGCATTTT
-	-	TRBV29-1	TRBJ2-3	CSVGAGLDTQYF	TGCAGCGTTGGGGCAGGCCTTGATACGCAGTATTTT
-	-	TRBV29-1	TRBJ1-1	CSAHRASGTEAFF	TGCAGCGCCCACAGGGCCTCGGGCACTGAAGCTTTCTTT
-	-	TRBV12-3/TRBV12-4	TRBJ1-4	CASTSRTDLNEKLFF	TGTGCCAGCACCTCGAGGACAGACTTAAATGAAAAACTGTTTTTT
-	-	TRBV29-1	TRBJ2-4	CSGGDLAKNIQYF	TGCAGCGGGGGGGATTTAGCCAAAAACATTCAGTACTTC
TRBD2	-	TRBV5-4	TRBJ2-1	CASSPQREGNNEQFF	TGTGCCAGCAGCCCCCAGCGGGAGGGCAACAATGAGCAGTTCTTC
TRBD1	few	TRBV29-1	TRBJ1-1	CSATTGGNTEAFF	TGCAGCGCTACGACAGGGGGCAACACTGAAGCTTTCTTT
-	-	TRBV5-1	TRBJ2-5	CASSFAEITETQYF	TGCGCCAGCAGCTTTGCCGAAATAACGGAGACCCAGTACTTC
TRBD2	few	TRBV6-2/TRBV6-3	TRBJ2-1	CASSSGTSLLNEQFF	TGTGCCAGCAGCTCCGGGACTAGCCTCTTGAATGAGCAGTTCTTC
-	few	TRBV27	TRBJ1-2	CASSIGGYGYTF	TGTGCCAGCTCCATTGGAGGGTATGGCTACACCTTC
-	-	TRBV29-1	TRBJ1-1	CSVEGLASNTEAFF	TGCAGCGTTGAAGGCCTTGCCTCGAACACTGAAGCTTTCTTT
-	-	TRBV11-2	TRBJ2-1	CASSFRGHEQFF	TGTGCCAGCAGCTTTAGAGGGCATGAGCAGTTCTTC
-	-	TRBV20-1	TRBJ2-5	CSARAPLRVGTQYF	TGCAGTGCTAGAGCTCCCCTGAGGGTCGGGACCCAGTACTTC
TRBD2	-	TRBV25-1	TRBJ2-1	CASSAAGGHNEQFF	TGTGCCAGCAGTGCAGCGGGGGGCCACAATGAGCAGTTCTTC
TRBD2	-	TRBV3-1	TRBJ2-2	CASSLGLAGGELFF	TGTGCCAGCAGCCTTGGACTAGCGGGCGGGGAGCTGTTTTTT
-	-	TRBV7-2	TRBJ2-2	CASSSQQLHTGELFF	TGTGCCAGCAGCTCACAACAGCTACACACCGGGGAGCTGTTTTTT
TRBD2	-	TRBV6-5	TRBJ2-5	CASSYSASGEETQYF	TGTGCCAGCAGTTACTCGGCTAGCGGAGAAGAGACCCAGTACTTC
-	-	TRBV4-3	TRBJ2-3	CASSQEVEDTQYF	TGCGCCAGCAGCCAAGAGGTGGAGGATACGCAGTATTTT
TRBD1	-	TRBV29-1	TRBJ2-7	CSVGQGVLYEQYF	TGCAGCGTTGGACAGGGGGTGTTATACGAGCAGTACTTC
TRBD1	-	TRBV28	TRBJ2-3	CASIPDRASTDTQYF	TGTGCCAGCATCCCCGACAGGGCGAGCACAGATACGCAGTATTTT
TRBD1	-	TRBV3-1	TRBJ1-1	CASSHDRVVAFF	TGTGCCAGCAGCCACGACAGGGTTGTGGCTTTCTTT
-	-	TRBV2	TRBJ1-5	CASSPGHRDQPQHF	TGTGCCAGCAGTCCGGGACATCGAGATCAGCCCCAGCATTTT
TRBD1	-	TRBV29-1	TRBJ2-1	CSVDHRDRGINEQFF	TGCAGCGTTGATCATCGGGACAGGGGGATCAATGAGCAGTTCTTC
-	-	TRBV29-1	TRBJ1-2	CSVEDPPGYGYTF	TGCAGCGTTGAAGACCCCCCGGGGTATGGCTACACCTTC
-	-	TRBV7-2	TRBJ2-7	CASRTRDSSYEQYF	TGTGCCAGCAGGACGCGGGACAGCTCCTACGAGCAGTACTTC
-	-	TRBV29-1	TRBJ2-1	CSVVLRDWDNEQFF	TGCAGCGTTGTTCTACGGGACTGGGACAATGAGCAGTTCTTC
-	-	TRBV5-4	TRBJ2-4	CASSLNRDMGYF	TGTGCCAGCAGCCTTAACAGGGACATGGGGTACTTC
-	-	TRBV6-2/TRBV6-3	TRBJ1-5	CASSLDPQQPQHF	TGTGCCAGCAGCCTCGACCCCCAACAGCCCCAGCATTTT
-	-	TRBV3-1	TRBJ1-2	CASSQNYGYTF	TGTGCCAGCAGCCAAAACTATGGCTACACCTTC
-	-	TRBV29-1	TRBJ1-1	CSVRASDTEAFF	TGCAGCGTCCGGGCATCCGACACTGAAGCTTTCTTT
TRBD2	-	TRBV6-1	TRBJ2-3	CASRLAGGTQYF	TGTGCCAGCAGGCTAGCGGGTGGTACGCAGTATTTT